This T cell receptor (delta chain) stems from a study of gamma-delta T cells after stem cell transplantation. The CDR3 length is 18 residues. CDR1 and CDR2 (germline): GEAIGNYY, EKD. TCRdb re-analyzed the RT-PCR reads via CATT. The table includes around 5,700 delta-chain clones, 1.5% to 2.5% detected once. This clone was observed a few times. A read error likely explains why the TCRdb protein, taken from a much larger clone, differs from this DNA's translation at residue 15; the protein shown is translated from the DNA. The chain combines TRDV2 with TRDJ1, with D possibly being TRDD3 (5 bases). The TCR comes from a human donor. It is not recorded whose cells these are; they may come from a transplant donor. The sample consisted of gamma-delta T cells. CDR3 nucleotides: TGTGCCTGTGACACCGTCAAATTTCCCGGGGGTCAGTCCGATAGACTCATCTTT. Amino acids: CACDTVKFPGGQSDRLIF.